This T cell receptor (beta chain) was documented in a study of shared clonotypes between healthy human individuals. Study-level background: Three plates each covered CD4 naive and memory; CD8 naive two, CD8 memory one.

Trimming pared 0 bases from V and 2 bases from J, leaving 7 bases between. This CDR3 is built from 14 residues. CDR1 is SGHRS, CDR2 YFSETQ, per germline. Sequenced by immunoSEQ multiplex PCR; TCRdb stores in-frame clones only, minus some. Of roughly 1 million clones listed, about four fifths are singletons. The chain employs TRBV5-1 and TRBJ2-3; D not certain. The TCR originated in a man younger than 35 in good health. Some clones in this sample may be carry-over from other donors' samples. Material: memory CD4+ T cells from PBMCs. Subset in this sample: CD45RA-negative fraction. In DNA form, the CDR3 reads TGCGCCAGCAGCTTGGAGAGGTCCACAGATACGCAGTATTTT. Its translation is CASSLERSTDTQYF.